These 9 T cell receptor beta chains were all obtained from the same sample, sequenced in a study of T cell responses to AZD1222 COVID-19 vaccine. The method was immunoSEQ multiplex PCR; TCRdb's version includes in-frame clones alone and lacks a portion of them. The sample lists about 150,000 clones; 91% were seen once. This specimen was peripheral blood, taken 28 days after the second AZD1222 dose. These receptors were collected from an adult who received the AZD1222 COVID-19 vaccine.

The chain links TRBV30 to TRBJ1-1; D is perhaps TRBD1 (6 bases). The germline gives CDR1 GTSNPN, CDR2 SVGIG (reference sequence). Trimming pared 5 bases from V and 1 base from J, leaving 20 bases between. The CDR3 is made up of 16 amino acids. The CDR3 region is CAWEKNRVGGNTEAFF. DNA for the CDR3: TGTGCCTGGGAGAAAAACAGGGTAGGGGGGAACACTGAAGCTTTCTTT.

The CDR3 protein is CASSTDGTASYNEQFF. The CDR3 DNA is TGCGCCAGCAGCACGGACGGGACCGCATCCTACAATGAGCAGTTCTTC. This sequence joins TRBV5-1 and TRBJ2-1; D assignment may be TRBD1 or TRBD2 (5 bases each). V lost 4 bases and J lost 1, with 15 bases in between. Germline V CDR1 and CDR2: SGHRS, YFSETQ. The CDR3 is made up of 16 amino acids.

This clone was picked up a small number of times. The chain joins TRBV19 to TRBJ1-5, with 7 bases aligning to TRBD1. Germline CDR1 LNHDA, CDR2 SQIVND (reference sequence). CDR3 size: 15 residues. The V segment lost 2 bases and the J segment 6 bases; nucleotides outside the gene matches: 7. In nucleotides, the CDR3 is TGTGCCAGTAGTATAACTCCAGGGGGGGTTCAGCCCCAGCATTTT. Translating gives CASSITPGGVQPQHF.

This clone was picked up a small number of times. The rearrangement links TRBV2 to TRBJ2-2; D gene ambiguous. Trimming took off 6 bases at V and 0 bases at J, with 11 bases between the two ends. The CDR3 is made up of 15 amino acids. Germline CDR1 SNHLY, CDR2 FYNNEI. CDR3 in amino acids: CASSSAITNTGELFF. The CDR3 coding sequence is TGTGCCAGCAGCTCAGCGATAACGAACACCGGGGAGCTGTTTTTT.

The V call is TRBV27, the J call TRBJ2-3; 14 bases align to TRBD2. V dropped 2 bases and J dropped 7; count of bases not matched to a gene: 5. This CDR3 has 16 amino acids. The germline V gene encodes CDR1 MNHEY and CDR2 SMNVEV (reference sequence). CDR3 region: CASSLRGTSGGNTQYF. The DNA for the CDR3 is TGTGCCAGCAGTTTACGGGGGACTAGCGGGGGTAATACGCAGTATTTT.

The chain recombines TRBV6-5 with TRBJ1-2; D is possibly TRBD1 (5 bases). With 11 bases removed from V and 6 bases from J, the gap between germline ends came to 19 bases. The CDR3 covers 13 residues. Germline assignment: CDR1 MNHEY and CDR2 SVGAGI. The CDR3, as DNA: TGTGCCGCCTTGGGGCAGTCTCTCGATGGCTACACCTTC. Residues: CAALGQSLDGYTF.

This clone was recorded once. This chain links TRBV6-5 with TRBJ2-3; D gene uncertain. The CDR3 spans 11 residues. Germline-derived CDR1 and CDR2 are MNHEY and SVGAGI. Trimming took off 10 bases at V and 4 bases at J, with 9 bases between the two ends. The CDR3 bases are TGTGCCACCACAAGAGCAGATACGCAGTATTTT. Its translation: CATTRADTQYF.

The chain combines TRBV6-1 with TRBJ1-6; no firm D call. V shed 4 bases and J shed 0 bases, with 10 bases lying between them. The CDR3 consists of 16 residues. Looked up from germline, CDR1 is MNHNS and CDR2 is SASEGT. As DNA, the CDR3 is TGTGCCAGCAGTGCAATCTTCTTCTCCTATAATTCACCCCTCCACTTT. Amino acids: CASSAIFFSYNSPLHF.

This chain connects TRBV6-2 or TRBV6-3 to TRBJ2-7, with a tentative D call TRBD2 (6 bases). The CDR3 sequence is 16 residues long. Germline CDR1 and CDR2: MNHEY and SVGEGT. V lost 4 bases to trimming and J lost 3 bases, with 19 bases between them. The chain's CDR3 is CASSWSASEGRYEQYF. CDR3 coding DNA: TGTGCCAGCAGTTGGTCCGCTAGCGAGGGTCGCTACGAGCAGTACTTC.